This T cell receptor (beta chain) was recovered during a study of T-cell reconstitution after alpha-beta-depleted transplantation in children. Study-level findings and limits: Reportedly, alpha-beta T cells present about two months post-transplant originated from several hundred expanded clones of graft origin. T-cell counts and diversity at one year following transplant were attributed mainly to newly produced T cells. Recipient T cells and thymic progenitors that survived gave rise to the high TCRbeta diversity observed at day 60 in some patients.

This CDR3 contains 13 residues. Deletions cut 6 bases from V and 0 bases from J, with 10 bases between. Germline V gene data show CDR1 as DFQATT and CDR2 as SNEGSKA (reference sequence). TCRbeta library construction was performed incorporating unique molecular identifiers. TCRdb fed the PCR reads into MiXCR, producing one record per CDR3 protein. The table records about 540,000 distinct CDR3 sequences, 25% to 30% of them present only once. This clonotype was counted only a few times. The antigen is undetermined. The source is a boy in the first two years of life with Wiskott-Aldrich syndrome, due to receive a stem cell transplant. The sequences come from PBMCs, collected before TCRalphabeta/CD19-depleted stem cell transplant. The rearrangement links TRBV20-1 to TRBJ2-3, with D perhaps TRBD1 or TRBD2 (5 bases each). The CDR3 region has the DNA TGCAGTGCCCTCCGGGACAGCACAGATACGCAGTATTTT. It encodes CSALRDSTDTQYF.